This is a list of T cell receptor beta chains from one sample in a study of blood T cells in healthy people across ages. TCRdb analysed the 5' RACE reads with MiXCR anew, one entry per CDR3 protein. The sample has around 1,900,000 distinct CDR3 sequences, about two fifths seen once. Sequenced sample: blood. The receptors derive from a human donor in good health. CDR3s include the opening cysteine and the closing phenylalanine or tryptophan. A D gene is named only where the DNA matches it firmly. Some rows mark clone size as missing; the rest say once, few, many or name a class of expanded clone.

>.|.|TRBJ1-2|TRBV12-3/TRBV12-4
TGTGCCAGCAGGGTGAAATATGGCTACACCTTC
CASRVKYGYTF
>.|.|TRBJ2-7|TRBV6-5
TGTGCCAGCAGTTACAAGGGGGTCTCCTACGAGCAGTACTTC
CASSYKGVSYEQYF
>.|.|TRBJ1-6|TRBV6-2/TRBV6-3
TGTGCCAGCAGTGGGGACACAAGCACAGATACGCAGTATAATTCACCCCTCCACTTT
CASSGDTSTDTQYNSPLHF
>.|.|TRBJ1-1|TRBV29-1
TGCAGCGTTGAATATGGGGGCTTGAACACTGAAGCTTTCTTT
CSVEYGGLNTEAFF
>.|.|TRBJ2-7|TRBV3-1
TGTGCCAGCAGCCAAGCAAGCTGGTCCTACGAGCAGTACTTC
CASSQASWSYEQYF
>.|.|TRBJ2-1|TRBV5-1
TGCGCCAGCAGCCCTTCGGGGCGTGGTGAGCAGTTCTTC
CASSPSGRGEQFF
>.|.|TRBJ2-1|TRBV29-1
TGCAGCGTTGCGGGCCCGAGCTCCTACAATGAGCAGTTCTTC
CSVAGPSSYNEQFF
>few|.|TRBJ2-7|TRBV5-4
TGTGCCAGCAGCTTGCGACGATCCCGATCCTACGAGCAGTACTTC
CASSLRRSRSYEQYF
>.|.|TRBJ2-2|TRBV2
TGTGCCAGCAGTCCACCGACGGGGAGCACCGGGGAGCTGTTTTTT
CASSPPTGSTGELFF
>.|TRBD1|TRBJ1-5|TRBV7-2
TGTGCCAGCAGCTTACGCGGGTGGACAGGGGTTAGCAATCAGCCCCAGCATTTT
CASSLRGWTGVSNQPQHF
>.|.|TRBJ1-1|TRBV4-3
TGCGCCAGCAGCCAAGCAGGCGGGGCGAAGCTTTACACTGAAGCTTTCTTT
CASSQAGGAKLYTEAFF
>many|.|TRBJ2-3|TRBV29-1
TGCAGCGGGACTAGCACAGATACGCAGTATTTT
CSGTSTDTQYF
>.|.|TRBJ1-2|TRBV4-3
TGCGCCAGCAGCCAAGGACAGTTGGATGGCTACACCTTC
CASSQGQLDGYTF
>.|.|TRBJ2-1|TRBV12-5
TGTGCTAGTGGTTTGCAGGGACTGAGAAATGAGCAGTTCTTC
CASGLQGLRNEQFF
>.|.|TRBJ1-2|TRBV20-1
TGCAGTGCTAGAGGAGGGGTGCATGGCTACACCTTC
CSARGGVHGYTF
>.|.|TRBJ2-5|TRBV7-9
TGTGCCAGAAGGGGGGCTTCGGGTGGAGAGACCCAGTACTTC
CARRGASGGETQYF
>few|.|TRBJ1-2|TRBV27
TGTGCCAGCAGTACCGTCTCGTTCTATGGCTACACCTTC
CASSTVSFYGYTF
>.|TRBD2|TRBJ2-3|TRBV29-1
TGCAGCGTTGAAGATCGGAGCGGGGACACAGATACGCAGTATTTT
CSVEDRSGDTDTQYF
>.|.|TRBJ2-6|TRBV12-3/TRBV12-4
TGTGCCAGCATCCGCGGGGAGACCGGGGCCAACGTCCTGACTTTC
CASIRGETGANVLTF
>.|TRBD1|TRBJ1-2|TRBV5-5
TGTGCCAGCAGCAAAGACAGGGATAGCTACACCTTC
CASSKDRDSYTF
>.|.|TRBJ1-2|TRBV7-9
TGTGCCAGCACCCCATCGGGCGCGGGCGAGGGCTACACCTTC
CASTPSGAGEGYTF
>few|.|TRBJ1-1|TRBV20-1
TGCAGTGCTAGTACGGGACACGAGGCCCACACTGAAGCTTTCTTT
CSASTGHEAHTEAFF
>.|.|TRBJ2-3|TRBV7-2
TGTGCCAGCAGCTTATCAATAGGGGACACAGATACGCAGTATTTT
CASSLSIGDTDTQYF
>few|TRBD1|TRBJ2-1|TRBV6-9
TGTGCCAGCAGTGGCTCCGGGACAGGGGGCTATAATGAGCAGTTCTTC
CASSGSGTGGYNEQFF
>.|.|TRBJ2-7|TRBV5-1
TGCGCCAGCAGCTTGGAGGGAGGGGGCAGCGAGCAGTACTTC
CASSLEGGGSEQYF
>.|.|TRBJ1-6|TRBV4-3
TGCGCCAGCAGCCGGTTAGACCGGTCGACCCTCCACTTT
CASSRLDRSTLHF
>.|TRBD2|TRBJ2-2|TRBV20-1
TGCAGTGCCCTTAGCGGGGGGGGCACCGGGGAGCTGTTTTTT
CSALSGGGTGELFF
>.|.|TRBJ2-7|TRBV7-9
TGTGCCAGCAGCCCCTATCAGATGACCTACGAGCAGTACTTC
CASSPYQMTYEQYF
>.|TRBD1|TRBJ2-4|TRBV7-2
TGTGCCAGCAGCTTATATCCAGGGGGCTACGAGCGGTACTTC
CASSLYPGGYERYF
>.|.|TRBJ2-7|TRBV20-1
TGCAGTGCTAGAGTTGGTAGTAGCTCCTACGAGCAGTACTTC
CSARVGSSSYEQYF
>few|.|TRBJ2-7|TRBV20-1
TGCAGTGCTAGAGAATCCAACTCCTACGAGCAGTACTTC
CSARESNSYEQYF
>.|.|TRBJ1-6|TRBV6-2/TRBV6-3
TGTGCCAGCAGTCAAGGACCAACGGATAATTCACCCCTCCACTTT
CASSQGPTDNSPLHF
>.|.|TRBJ2-7|TRBV20-1
TGCAGTGCTAGCCCCCCTTCGTCGGGGCACCTAGGGAACGAGCAGTACTTC
CSASPPSSGHLGNEQYF
>.|TRBD2|TRBJ2-1|TRBV4-1
TGCGCCAGCACCACAACCGGGACTAGGGGATTTTTCGATGAGCAGTTCTTC
CASTTTGTRGFFDEQFF
>.|TRBD1|TRBJ1-6|TRBV5-1
TGCGCCAGCAGCTTAACGGGACAGGGTCGGTCACCCCTCCACTTT
CASSLTGQGRSPLHF
>few|.|TRBJ2-1|TRBV24-1
TGTGCCACCAGTGACAACGTAGCAGGCTCCTACAATGAGCAGTTCTTC
CATSDNVAGSYNEQFF
>.|.|TRBJ1-3|TRBV29-1
TGCAGCGTTAGAGGAGGGTCTGGAAACACCATATATTTT
CSVRGGSGNTIYF
>few|TRBD1|TRBJ1-1|TRBV12-3/TRBV12-4
TGTGCCAGCAGTTTACGGGGGGACAGGGGGATCACTGAAGCTTTCTTT
CASSLRGDRGITEAFF